These 22 T cell receptor beta chains came from one sample sequenced in a study of post-analysis software for immune sequencing data. Regarding the study as a whole: Comparison of patients with controls showed five TRBV segments more frequent in patients, TRBV5-6, TRBV5-1 and TRBV20-1 among them.

These receptors' targets are unknown. TCR beta libraries were prepared from cDNA with unique molecular identifiers. Via MiXCR, TCRdb re-called the PCR reads, giving one row per CDR3 protein. The table shows a few hundred thousand distinct CDR3 sequences, with less than 40% occurring only once. The sample comprised blood. The receptors were gathered from a girl aged 5-17 years with multiple sclerosis.

This clonotype has just one count. A much larger clone lies one base from this, so it may be a read error. The chain combines TRBV4-1 with TRBJ1-1, with 7 nucleotides matching TRBD1. This CDR3 contains 15 residues. Trimming cost V 0 bases and J 3 bases; bases outside gene matches: 4. CDR1 and CDR2 (germline): MGHRA, YSYEKL. The CDR3 region has the DNA TGCGCCAGCAGCCAAGAGCCCGACAGGGACACTGAAGCTTTCTTT. Protein sequence: CASSQEPDRDTEAFF.

This clonotype has more than one count but fewer than ten. A much larger clone is a single base away; this may be a read error. As DNA, the CDR3 is TGTGCCAGCAGTGATCCCTCCCTAGCGGGTCTTAGGGATGAGCAGTACTTC. Translated, it gives CASSDPSLAGLRDEQYF. The V and J genes are TRBV25-1 and TRBJ2-5, with 8 bases that match TRBD2. CDR1 is MGHDK, CDR2 SYGVNS, per germline. V was clipped by 3 bases and J by 11 bases; unmatched bases: 20. This CDR3 region has 17 residues. Filled out from reference TRBV25-1 and TRBJ2-5, the complete variable domain reads EADIYQTPRYLVIGTGKKITLECSQTMGHDKMYWYQQDPGMELHLIHYSYGVNSTEKGDLSSESTVSRIRTEHFPLTLESARPSHTSQYLCASSDPSLAGLRDEQYFGPGTRLLVL.

V gene TRBV20-1 combines with J gene TRBJ2-2, with 9 nucleotides matching TRBD2. CDR1 DFQATT and CDR2 SNEGSKA come from the germline V gene (reference sequence). This CDR3 has 16 amino acids. The V and J ends lost 5 bases and 6 bases, in that order; junction bases with no gene match: 13. The chain's CDR3 is CSAEDRQRGAAGELFF. CDR3 nucleotide sequence: TGCAGTGCTGAGGATAGGCAGCGGGGGGCCGCCGGGGAGCTGTTTTTT.

V is TRBV19 and J is TRBJ2-3; maybe TRBD2 (5 bases). V gave up 6 bases and J gave up 0 bases, with 7 bases separating them. The CDR3 runs to 13 residues. Looked up from germline, CDR1 is LNHDA and CDR2 is SQIVND (reference sequence). CDR3 DNA sequence: TGTGCCAGTAGCGGCGGGAGCACAGATACGCAGTATTTT. Protein sequence: CASSGGSTDTQYF.

As regards this clonotype: A much larger clone lies one base from this, so it may be a read error. The rearrangement uses TRBV4-2 and TRBJ1-1; tentative D call: TRBD1 (6 bases). The V gene's germline CDR1 is LGHNA and CDR2 YNFKEQ. Trimming left V 4 bases short and J 7 bases short, with 16 bases between. The CDR3 runs to 14 residues. CDR3 loop: CASSPQTGRSEAFF. The CDR3 DNA sequence: TGTGCCAGCAGCCCCCAAACAGGGAGAAGTGAAGCTTTCTTT.

The sample holds many counts of this clonotype. V gene TRBV29-1 combines with J gene TRBJ2-1; 11 bases are a match to TRBD2. J lost 5 bases, V lost 7 bases, and 7 bases had no gene match. This CDR3 contains 14 residues. Germline assignment: CDR1 SQVTM and CDR2 ANQGSEA. CDR3 sequence reads: CSAPYSGRDNEQFF. CDR3 coding DNA: TGCAGCGCGCCCTATAGCGGGAGGGACAATGAGCAGTTCTTC.

The chain couples TRBV3-1 to TRBJ2-1, with 8 bases that match TRBD2. The length of the CDR3 is 18 residues. The V and J ends lost 4 bases and 2 bases, in that order; junction bases with no gene match: 13. Germline CDR1 and CDR2: LGHDT and YNNKEL (reference sequence). CDR3 coding DNA: TGTGCCAGCAGCCCCGGGATAGCGGGGATGGAGACCTACAATGAGCAGTTCTTC. Its protein is CASSPGIAGMETYNEQFF.

This clonotype was detected a few times. In nucleotides, the CDR3 is TGTGCCAGCAGCCAAGGTTCAGGGGCTGGAAACACCATATATTTT. Translating it yields CASSQGSGAGNTIYF. The rearrangement joins TRBV4-2 to TRBJ1-3; possibly TRBD1 for D (6 bases). The V end was cut by 1 base, the J end by 2 bases, with 9 bases between. The CDR3 has 15 amino acids. Germline CDR1 and CDR2: LGHNA and YNFKEQ.

The table lists this clonotype with many counts. The gene calls are TRBV6-5 and TRBJ1-2; D gene unclear. V was clipped by 0 bases and J by 8 bases, with 19 bases between them. Germline CDR1 MNHEY, CDR2 SVGAGI. The CDR3 is made up of 16 amino acids. CDR3 amino acids: CASSYSGTQATGGYTF. The CDR3 DNA is TGTGCCAGCAGTTACTCTGGTACGCAGGCAACTGGGGGCTACACCTTC.

This clonotype was recorded many times. This chain links TRBV11-2 with TRBJ1-2; 7 bases line up with TRBD1. Germline lookup yields CDR1 SGHAT and CDR2 FQNNGV. CDR3 length: 17 residues. Unmatched junction bases numbered 14, after V lost 2 bases and J lost 5 bases. CDR3 region: CASSLYGLRDRLYGYTF. Written as DNA, the CDR3 is TGTGCCAGCAGCTTATACGGCCTCCGGGACAGACTATATGGCTACACCTTC.

The chain links TRBV18 to TRBJ2-7; TRBD2 matches 8 bases. Germline CDR1 reads KGHSH; CDR2 reads LQKENI. The V segment lost 6 bases and the J segment 7 bases; nucleotides outside the gene matches: 8. The CDR3 loop spans 13 amino acids. The CDR3 DNA sequence: TGTGCCAGCTCCCCAGCCGGGACTAGGGAGCAGTACTTC. Its translation: CASSPAGTREQYF. Complete variable domain (other parts from reference TRBV18 and TRBJ2-7): NAGVMQNPRHLVRRRGQEARLRCSPMKGHSHVYWYRQLPEEGLKFMVYLQKENIIDESGMPKERFSAEFPKEGPSILRIQQVVRGDSAAYFCASSPAGTREQYFGPGTRLTVT.

There are many counts of this clonotype. The V call is TRBV20-1, the J call TRBJ2-4, with 14 bases lining up with TRBD2. The CDR3 spans 19 residues. Unmatched junction bases numbered 10, after V lost 2 bases and J lost 1 base. Germline V gives CDR1 DFQATT, CDR2 SNEGSKA (reference sequence). The CDR3: CSARSGLAGGPSAKNIQYF. For the CDR3, the DNA is TGCAGTGCTAGATCTGGACTAGCGGGAGGACCTTCGGCCAAAAACATTCAGTACTTC.

The J gene is TRBJ2-5, the V gene TRBV10-3; TRBD2 aligns across 10 bases. This CDR3 comprises 14 residues. CDR1 is ENHRY and CDR2 is SYGVKD in the germline V gene. J gave up 11 bases and V 4 bases, and 10 bases lay outside the gene matches. The CDR3 DNA sequence: TGTGCCATCAGTGGGCTAGCGGGAGCCGATGAGCAGTACTTC. Protein product: CAISGLAGADEQYF.

At least ten counts were recorded for this clonotype. The chain employs TRBV21-1 and TRBJ2-7. TRBV21-1 is tagged as a pseudogene. The CDR3 covers 13 residues. The CDR3 DNA reads as TGTGCCAGCAGCGAGAGCGATAGCTACGAGCAGTACTTC. It specifies CASSESDSYEQYF.

There are many counts of this clonotype. The rearrangement links TRBV6-1 to TRBJ2-4; unclear D gene. From germline, CDR1 is MNHNS and CDR2 SASEGT. The CDR3 contains 12 residues. The V and J ends lost 0 bases and 9 bases respectively, with 6 bases between them. CDR3 coding DNA: TGTGCCAGCAGTGAAGCTTGGAGCATTCAGTACTTC. It codes for CASSEAWSIQYF.

This clonotype was seen a handful of times. The chain has TRBV10-3 and TRBJ2-7; 8 nucleotides agree with TRBD1. This CDR3 comprises 16 residues. V lost 6 bases and J lost 0; bases outside the gene matches: 10. The germline gives CDR1 ENHRY, CDR2 SYGVKD. DNA for the CDR3: TGTGCCATCAGCCCTAACCCGGGACAGGTCTCCTACGAGCAGTACTTC. Translating it yields CAISPNPGQVSYEQYF.

This clonotype was observed many times. The CDR3: CASSDRLAGTYNEQFF. The DNA for the CDR3 is TGTGCCAGCAGCGACAGACTAGCGGGAACCTACAATGAGCAGTTCTTC. The chain employs TRBV7-9 and TRBJ2-1; TRBD2 aligns across 11 bases. The CDR3 is 16 residues long. Germline lookup yields CDR1 SEHNR and CDR2 FQNEAQ (reference sequence). V dropped 5 bases and J dropped 2; count of bases not matched to a gene: 5.

The chain is built from TRBV6-5 and TRBJ2-7, with a possible D match to TRBD2 (7 bases). Trimming pared 6 bases from V and 2 bases from J, leaving 17 bases between. The CDR3 is made up of 15 amino acids. Germline V lookup: CDR1 MNHEY, CDR2 SVGAGI. The CDR3 here is CASSRGAGVAYEQYF. The DNA for the CDR3 is TGTGCCAGCAGCAGGGGTGCGGGAGTAGCCTACGAGCAGTACTTC.

Points on this clonotype: This sequence may be a read error, since a much larger clone differs from it by one base. The gene calls are TRBV7-9 and TRBJ1-6; 8 bases are a match to TRBD1. Germline lookup yields CDR1 SEHNR and CDR2 FQNEAQ (reference sequence). CDR3 length: 10 residues. V dropped 8 bases and J dropped 18; count of bases not matched to a gene: 6. CDR3 bases: TGTGCCAGCGGACAGGGACGCCCCCACTTT. Translating gives CASGQGRPHF.

This clonotype was detected ten times or more. The gene calls are TRBV12-3 or TRBV12-4 and TRBJ2-3; 7 bases agree with TRBD1. CDR3 length: 18 residues. V trimming: 6 bases; J trimming: 2 bases; junction bases outside the gene matches: 17. CDR3 DNA: TGTGCCAGCAGGGACGGGGTTTTGGGGACAGCCTCCACAGATACGCAGTATTTT. Its translation: CASRDGVLGTASTDTQYF.

The count of this clonotype is one. J is TRBJ1-1 and V is TRBV7-2; D perhaps matches TRBD1 (5 bases). The V and J ends lost 5 bases and 4 bases respectively, with 14 bases between them. The germline gives CDR1 SGHTA, CDR2 FQGNSA. The CDR3 is 14 amino acids. The CDR3: CASSRDSLSTEAFF. CDR3 sequence (DNA): TGTGCCAGCAGCCGCGACAGCTTGAGCACTGAAGCTTTCTTT. Supplemented by reference TRBV7-2 and TRBJ1-1, the full variable domain reads GAGVSQSPSNKVTEKGKDVELRCDPISGHTALYWYRQSLGQGLEFLIYFQGNSAPDKSGLPSDRFSAERTGGSVSTLTIQRTQQEDSAVYLCASSRDSLSTEAFFGQGTRLTVV.

This chain connects TRBV10-3 to TRBJ2-7; D gene ambiguous. The J call may be in error: the DNA end matches TRBJ2-5 better. The CDR3 contains 12 residues. Germline CDR1 ENHRY, CDR2 SYGVKD. The CDR3 is CAISEWGETQYF. The CDR3 nucleotides are TGTGCCATCAGTGAGTGGGGTGAGACCCAGTACTTC.